The TCR beta chain described here comes from a study of T cell responses to AZD1222 COVID-19 vaccine. As for the study in general: Second-dose recipients at about 4 or about 12 weeks were treated as one pooled group.

Germline V gene lookup returns CDR1 MNHEY and CDR2 SVGAGI. The CDR3 covers 15 residues. V was pared by 0 bases and J by 9 bases, with 15 bases between. This clone turned up a few times. This table comes from immunoSEQ multiplex PCR, and its TCRdb copy is limited to in-frame clones, with some not included. The profile shows fewer than 85,000 clones, approximately 90% of them singletons. The material sequenced was peripheral blood, taken on day 0 of AZD1222 vaccination. This sequence originates from an adult in good health. The chain uses TRBV6-5 and TRBJ2-4; D is perhaps TRBD2 (7 bases). This chain's CDR3 is CASSYSSGGRTIQYF. As DNA, the CDR3 is TGTGCCAGCAGTTACTCCTCGGGGGGCCGTACCATTCAGTACTTC.